The clone carrying this TCR beta chain came up a few times. As yet, its antigen is unknown. The method was immunoSEQ multiplex PCR; TCRdb's version includes in-frame clones alone and lacks a portion of them. The sample lists around 100,000 clones; 91% were seen once. The data were taken from a study of graft-versus-host responses after intestinal transplantation. This CDR3 contains 10 residues. Trimming cost V 6 bases and J 6 bases, with 6 bases left between them. In germline, CDR1 is MNHNY, CDR2 SVGAGI (reference sequence). General observations from the study: Early post-transplant declines in HvG were associated with peak levels of circulating GvH clones.

The V and J genes are TRBV6-6 and TRBJ2-7; the D is unclear. The sequencing here drew on unstimulated CD4+ T cells sorted from spleen or lymph node cells, taken before transplant. The source is a human donor who was the organ donor for an intestinal transplant. CDR3 loop: CASRAREQYF. The CDR3 region has the DNA TGTGCCAGCAGAGCTCGCGAGCAGTACTTC.